The rows below give T cell receptor beta chains drawn from one sample of a study of somatic mutations in cytotoxic T cells in rheumatoid arthritis. TCRdb's table, derived via immunoSEQ multiplex PCR, lists solely in-frame clones and lacks some. The sample consists of under 15,000 clones, roughly 80% of them appearing once. The sequenced material came from CD8+ T cells sorted from blood. The receptors originated from an older woman in good health. Both conserved end residues are part of each CDR3. The order of the fields is V gene, D gene, J gene, clone size, CDR3 protein, CDR3 DNA. D genes are given only for firm matches. Clone size appears in some rows only: once, few, many, or a class for an expanded clone.

>TRBV7-9|.|TRBJ2-7|.
CASSPLPGSGEQYF
TGTGCCAGCAGCCCTCTCCCGGGGTCGGGCGAGCAGTACTTC
>TRBV7-2|.|TRBJ2-1|.
CASSLSDEQFF
TGTGCCAGCAGCTTATCGGATGAGCAGTTCTTC
>TRBV30|.|TRBJ1-6|.
CAWSVQPGSLHF
TGTGCCTGGAGTGTTCAGCCCGGGTCCCTCCACTTT
>TRBV30|TRBD2|TRBJ2-3|.
CAWSALAGGRVSSTDTQYF
TGTGCCTGGAGTGCCCTAGCGGGGGGGCGGGTTTCTAGCACAGATACGCAGTATTTT
>TRBV5-1|TRBD2|TRBJ2-7|.
CASSVSGGSSYEQYF
TGCGCCAGCAGCGTAAGCGGGGGTTCCTCCTACGAGCAGTACTTC
>TRBV27|.|TRBJ1-2|.
CASSYSSNYGYTF
TGTGCCAGCAGTTACAGCTCTAACTATGGCTACACCTTC
>TRBV5-4|.|TRBJ1-1|.
CASSLGGSFTEAFF
TGTGCCAGCAGCTTGGGGGGCTCTTTCACTGAAGCTTTCTTT
>TRBV4-2|.|TRBJ1-1|.
CTSSQSLTGLNTEAFF
TGTACCAGCAGCCAATCCCTGACAGGCTTGAACACTGAAGCTTTCTTT
>TRBV11-2|.|TRBJ2-2|.
CASSSRDSDTGELFF
TGTGCCAGCAGCTCCCGGGACTCTGACACCGGGGAGCTGTTTTTT
>TRBV7-9|TRBD2|TRBJ2-3|.
CASSSGGVTDTQYF
TGTGCCAGCAGCAGCGGGGGGGTCACAGATACGCAGTATTTT
>TRBV13|TRBD1|TRBJ1-1|once
CASSSRTGSAGRPNTEAFF
TGTGCCAGCAGCTCCCGGACAGGGTCTGCGGGTAGGCCTAACACTGAAGCTTTCTTT
>TRBV7-6|TRBD2|TRBJ2-5|.
CASSLLAGGQETQYF
TGTGCCAGCAGCTTATTAGCGGGGGGCCAAGAGACCCAGTACTTC
>TRBV6-1|.|TRBJ2-5|.
CASSEGSSQETQYF
TGTGCCAGCAGTGAAGGTAGTTCCCAAGAGACCCAGTACTTC
>TRBV2|TRBD1|TRBJ1-4|.
CASSRTGNNEKLFF
TGTGCCAGCAGTCGGACAGGGAATAATGAAAAACTGTTTTTT
>TRBV9|TRBD1|TRBJ1-4|.
CASSAGQGHNEKLFF
TGTGCCAGCAGCGCCGGACAGGGCCATAATGAAAAACTGTTTTTT
>TRBV30|.|TRBJ2-7|.
CAWSREIHEQYF
TGTGCCTGGAGTCGCGAAATTCACGAGCAGTACTTC
>TRBV10-3|TRBD1|TRBJ2-7|.
CAISRPTTGERRPYEQYF
TGTGCCATCAGCCGCCCGACTACAGGGGAAAGGCGGCCCTACGAGCAGTACTTC
>TRBV10-2|.|TRBJ2-7|medium-sized
CASSEFLVYEQYF
TGCGCCAGCAGTGAGTTCCTAGTCTACGAGCAGTACTTC
>TRBV28|.|TRBJ2-7|.
CASSLDKGSSSYEQYF
TGTGCCAGCAGTTTAGATAAGGGGTCAAGCTCCTACGAGCAGTACTTC
>TRBV7-6|TRBD2|TRBJ2-2|.
CASSFSGGNTGELFF
TGTGCCAGCAGCTTTAGCGGGGGGAACACCGGGGAGCTGTTTTTT
>TRBV2|.|TRBJ2-1|.
CASNPGGDYNEQFF
TGTGCCAGCAATCCAGGAGGGGACTACAATGAGCAGTTCTTC
>TRBV2|.|TRBJ1-2|.
CASTPGTYGYTF
TGTGCCAGCACCCCCGGGACTTATGGCTACACCTTC
>TRBV4-2|.|TRBJ2-5|.
CASSQDRVGRMTETQYF
TGTGCCAGCAGCCAAGATCGCGTAGGGAGAATGACCGAGACCCAGTACTTC
>TRBV7-2|.|TRBJ2-5|.
CASSYTTGKETQYF
TGTGCCAGCAGCTACACAACCGGGAAAGAGACCCAGTACTTC
>TRBV6-6|.|TRBJ2-5|.
CASSYEEGAPRETQYF
TGTGCCAGCAGTTACGAGGAGGGGGCGCCCCGAGAGACCCAGTACTTC
>TRBV4-1|.|TRBJ1-2|.
CASSQEVGRGYGYTF
TGCGCCAGCAGCCAAGAAGTTGGCAGGGGCTATGGCTACACCTTC
>TRBV27|.|TRBJ2-5|.
CASSSRQQETQYF
TGTGCCAGCAGTTCCCGACAGCAAGAGACCCAGTACTTC
>TRBV5-1|.|TRBJ2-1|once
CASSLAITGNQHNEQFF
TGCGCCAGCAGCTTGGCCATCACAGGGAACCAACATAATGAGCAGTTCTTC
>TRBV11-3|TRBD2|TRBJ2-1|.
CASSPRLAPYNEQFF
TGTGCCAGCAGCCCCCGACTAGCGCCCTACAATGAGCAGTTCTTC
>TRBV7-6|TRBD2|TRBJ2-1|.
CASSSERGVYNEQFF
TGTGCCAGCAGCTCCGAGCGGGGGGTCTACAATGAGCAGTTCTTC
>TRBV6-1|TRBD1|TRBJ2-7|.
CASNVQGSSYEQYF
TGTGCCAGCAACGTACAGGGGAGCTCCTACGAGCAGTACTTC
>TRBV2|TRBD2|TRBJ2-3|.
CASRRVAGGRSTDTQYF
TGTGCCAGTCGGAGGGTAGCGGGGGGGCGAAGCACAGATACGCAGTATTTT
>TRBV7-9|.|TRBJ1-2|.
CASSVASGTSYGYTF
TGTGCCAGCAGCGTCGCCTCCGGGACAAGTTATGGCTACACCTTC
>TRBV5-1|TRBD1|TRBJ1-1|.
CASSVLGQHTEAFF
TGCGCCAGCAGCGTACTGGGACAGCACACTGAAGCTTTCTTT
>TRBV12-1|.|TRBJ2-4|.
CASSFLVYIQYF
TGTGCCAGCAGCTTCTTAGTATACATTCAGTACTTC
>TRBV5-8|TRBD1|TRBJ2-7|.
CASSLAPGQTYEQYF
TGTGCCAGCAGCTTGGCCCCGGGACAGACCTACGAGCAGTACTTC
>TRBV4-1|TRBD2|TRBJ2-1|.
CASNSGGPWDEQFF
TGCGCCAGCAATAGCGGGGGGCCCTGGGATGAGCAGTTCTTC
>TRBV27|TRBD2|TRBJ2-3|.
CAIGSGGTDTQYF
TGTGCCATCGGTAGCGGGGGCACAGATACGCAGTATTTT
>TRBV9|TRBD1|TRBJ2-1|.
CASSPSGTGGNEQFF
TGTGCCAGCAGCCCATCCGGGACAGGGGGCAATGAGCAGTTCTTC
>TRBV6-1|.|TRBJ1-5|.
CASSDSPGLGNQPQHF
TGTGCCAGCAGTGATTCGCCAGGGTTGGGCAATCAGCCCCAGCATTTT
>TRBV25-1|.|TRBJ2-1|.
CASSEYLRSEQFF
TGTGCCAGCAGTGAATATTTGAGATCTGAGCAGTTCTTC